A single sample is the source of the 25 T cell receptor beta chains below, sequenced in a study of blood T cell repertoires in COVID-19. TCRdb keeps only in-frame clones here, not all; method: immunoSEQ multiplex PCR. The sample contains approximately 68,000 clones, over 80% of which appear only once. What was sequenced was peripheral blood. The receptors derive from a human donor in a cohort sampled during active COVID-19.

The chain has TRBV7-9 and TRBJ2-5, with 10 bases identical to TRBD2. V shed 7 bases and J 4 bases; nucleotides not matched to a gene: 9. Germline CDR1 reads SEHNR; CDR2 reads FQNEAQ (reference sequence). The CDR3 is made up of 15 amino acids. Here the CDR3 DNA reads TGTGCCAGCACCCCGGGACTAGCGCTCCCAGAGACCCAGTACTTC. This gives the protein CASTPGLALPETQYF.

The chain uses TRBV7-2 and TRBJ1-5, with D possibly matching TRBD1 (6 bases). The germline V gene encodes CDR1 SGHTA and CDR2 FQGNSA. CDR3 length equals 15 residues. Trimming removed 4 bases from V and 5 bases from J, with 15 bases in between. This chain's CDR3 is CASSSTGTQDQPQHF. CDR3 nucleotide sequence: TGTGCCAGCAGCTCAACCGGGACACAGGATCAGCCCCAGCATTTT.

This clone was seen more than once but under ten times. J is TRBJ1-2 and V is TRBV7-9, with 7 bases identical to TRBD1. Germline CDR1 and CDR2: SEHNR and FQNEAQ (reference sequence). Trimming at V came to 5 bases and at J to 2 bases, leaving 8 bases not matched to a gene. The CDR3 runs 15 residues. The chain's CDR3 is CASSLRGTPNYGYTF. The CDR3 DNA reads as TGTGCCAGCAGCCTCAGGGGGACACCGAACTATGGCTACACCTTC.

As concerns this clone: In the same sample, other DNA sequences code for this CDR3. The chain joins TRBV12-3 or TRBV12-4 to TRBJ1-1; D is uncertain. V lost 6 bases to trimming and J lost 0 bases, with 5 bases between them. This CDR3 has 12 residues. The CDR3 nucleotides are TGTGCCAGCAGCTTTATGAACACTGAAGCTTTCTTT. This translates into CASSFMNTEAFF.

The chain's CDR3 is CASSQDYEGEQYF. As DNA, the CDR3 is TGCGCCAGCAGCCAAGATTACGAGGGCGAGCAGTACTTC. The genes are TRBV4-3 and TRBJ2-7; a possible D gene is TRBD2 (5 bases). This CDR3 is built from 13 residues. The V gene lost 0 bases and the J gene lost 6 bases, with 9 bases spanning the gap. CDR1 is LGHNA and CDR2 is YSLEER in the germline V gene.

CDR3 nucleotide sequence: TGTGCCAGCAGTTACATGAGAGGCACTGAAGCTTTCTTT. Translation gives CASSYMRGTEAFF. The chain employs TRBV6-5 and TRBJ1-1; no clear D. V was trimmed by 2 bases and J by 4 bases, leaving 8 bases between them. The CDR3 runs to 13 residues. Germline CDR1 MNHEY, CDR2 SVGAGI.

The chain has TRBV24-1 and TRBJ2-7; 10 bases fit TRBD1. V lost 8 bases and J lost 7; bases outside the gene matches: 10. The CDR3 covers 14 residues. CDR1 and CDR2 from the germline V gene are KGHDR and SFDVKD. CDR3 DNA: TGTGCCACCACTGAGGGGACAGGGGATTGGGAGCAGTACTTC. Its translation: CATTEGTGDWEQYF.

Comments on this clone: One end of the junction does not line up with germline, which may come from a read error. CDR3: CASSAPGLASEANVLTF. For the CDR3, the DNA is TGTGCCAGCAGCGCACCGGGACTAGCCTCTGAGGCCAACGTCCTGACTTTC. The gene calls are TRBV5-6 and TRBJ2-6, with 9 bases identical to TRBD2. This CDR3 has 17 amino acids. Germline V lookup: CDR1 SGHDT, CDR2 YYEEEE.

The V and J genes are TRBV6-5 and TRBJ1-6; no reliable D call. CDR3 length: 13 residues. V was shortened by 1 base and J by 9 bases, with 7 bases between the two germline ends. Germline CDR1 MNHEY, CDR2 SVGAGI. CDR3 in DNA: TGTGCCAGCAGTTACTTCTCAGGTTCACCCCTCCACTTT. It encodes CASSYFSGSPLHF.

This chain connects TRBV7-6 to TRBJ1-4; no firm D call. Germline V gives CDR1 SGHVS, CDR2 FNYEAQ. The CDR3 extends over 18 amino acids. Trimming left V 2 bases short and J 3 bases short, with 19 bases between. Here the CDR3 reads CASSLLARSRSANEKLFF. The CDR3 DNA reads as TGTGCCAGCAGCTTATTAGCAAGAAGCCGATCGGCTAATGAAAAACTGTTTTTT.

The rearrangement joins TRBV15 to TRBJ1-6; 7 positions match TRBD1. There are 15 residues in the CDR3. V dropped 6 bases and J dropped 6; count of bases not matched to a gene: 8. Germline V gene sequence: CDR1 LNHNV, CDR2 YYDKDF (reference sequence). The CDR3 coding sequence is TGTGCCACCAGTTCACAGGGGCCCATTAATTCACCCCTCCACTTT. Translating gives CATSSQGPINSPLHF.

This rearrangement joins TRBV27 to TRBJ2-2; 11 bases are shared with TRBD2. V gave up 10 bases and J gave up 4 bases; unmatched junction bases: 8. The germline V gene encodes CDR1 MNHEY and CDR2 SMNVEV (reference sequence). The CDR3 length is 15 residues. Here the CDR3 DNA reads TGTGCCACTTGGCGTAGCGGGGGGGGCACCGGGGAGCTGTTTTTT. This sequence encodes CATWRSGGGTGELFF.

The chain joins TRBV2 to TRBJ1-5; D may be TRBD1 (5 bases). Germline V gene sequence: CDR1 SNHLY, CDR2 FYNNEI. V gave up 6 bases and J gave up 1 base, with 13 bases separating them. The CDR3 runs 15 residues. CDR3 region: CASSQDIRSNQPQHF. CDR3 DNA: TGTGCCAGCAGCCAGGACATTAGGAGCAATCAGCCCCAGCATTTT.

This clone was observed a single time. This chain connects TRBV5-6 to TRBJ1-2; 8 positions agree with TRBD1. The trim removed 5 bases at V and 4 bases at J, leaving 10 bases unmatched. The CDR3 covers 15 residues. Germline V lookup: CDR1 SGHDT, CDR2 YYEEEE. The CDR3 region is CASSSDRGFGYGYTF. The DNA of the CDR3 is TGTGCCAGCAGTTCCGACAGGGGTTTCGGCTATGGCTACACCTTC.

The V and J genes are TRBV5-4 and TRBJ2-7, with TRBD1 matching over 12 bases. With 10 bases clipped from V and 5 bases from J, the junction kept 16 bases outside the gene matches. Germline CDR1 and CDR2: SGHNT and YYREEE (reference sequence). The CDR3 length is 16 residues. The CDR3 loop is CASSLGGGQGADEQYF. DNA of the CDR3: TGTGCCTCTAGCCTCGGGGGGGGACAGGGGGCCGACGAGCAGTACTTC.

The chain recombines TRBV2 with TRBJ1-5; D remains unclear. This CDR3 is 13 amino acids long. In germline, CDR1 is SNHLY, CDR2 FYNNEI. With 8 bases removed from V and 7 bases from J, the gap between germline ends came to 15 bases. This CDR3 is CASCNSPPQPQHF. Here the CDR3 DNA reads TGTGCCAGCTGTAATAGTCCCCCGCAGCCCCAGCATTTT.

The V gene is TRBV4-3, the J gene TRBJ2-7; 8 nucleotides align to TRBD2. The CDR3 loop spans 16 amino acids. J gave up 4 bases and V 0 bases, and 8 bases lay outside the gene matches. The germline gives CDR1 LGHNA, CDR2 YSLEER. In DNA, the CDR3 is TGCGCCAGCAGCCAAGATCGGGCGGGACTAGTTTACGAGCAGTACTTC. Its translation: CASSQDRAGLVYEQYF.

J is TRBJ1-6 and V is TRBV10-3; D is undetermined. The CDR3 consists of 13 residues. Trimming cost V 2 bases and J 6 bases, with 5 bases left between them. Germline assignment: CDR1 ENHRY and CDR2 SYGVKD. CDR3 sequence: CAISEPGNSPLHF. The DNA of the CDR3 is TGTGCCATCAGTGAGCCCGGTAATTCACCCCTCCACTTT.

V is TRBV11-2 and J is TRBJ2-7; TRBD1 matches at 7 bases. The trim removed 4 bases at V and 2 bases at J, leaving 8 bases unmatched. There are 15 residues in the CDR3. Looked up from germline, CDR1 is SGHAT and CDR2 is FQNNGV. CDR3 DNA: TGTGCCAGCAGCTATAAAACGGGACAGCCCTACGAGCAGTACTTC. The encoded protein is CASSYKTGQPYEQYF.

This chain joins TRBV20-1 and TRBJ2-3; 11 bases match TRBD2. The CDR3 is made up of 17 amino acids. Germline CDR1 DFQATT, CDR2 SNEGSKA (reference sequence). Losses at the gene ends were 3 bases for V and 6 bases for J; bases not matched to a gene: 14. Written as DNA, the CDR3 is TGCAGTGCTAGTGGGCCTAGCGGGGGGCGGGGAGGGGATACGCAGTATTTT. This sequence encodes CSASGPSGGRGGDTQYF.

The chain has TRBV11-2 and TRBJ1-5; 7 bases line up with TRBD1. Per the germline V gene, CDR1 is SGHAT and CDR2 is FQNNGV. With V trimmed by 0 bases and J by 2 bases, 1 base remained unmatched. This CDR3 is 15 amino acids long. The CDR3 DNA is TGTGCCAGCAGCTTAGACACAGGGGGCAATCAGCCCCAGCATTTT. It encodes CASSLDTGGNQPQHF.

The V gene is TRBV4-3, the J gene TRBJ2-5; 9 bases map to TRBD2. CDR3 length: 17 amino acids. The V gene's germline CDR1 is LGHNA and CDR2 YSLEER. V shed 0 bases and J 3 bases; nucleotides not matched to a gene: 8. CDR3 region: CASSQDRETSGKETQYF. CDR3 bases: TGCGCCAGCAGCCAAGATCGGGAGACTAGCGGAAAAGAGACCCAGTACTTC.

V usage is TRBV7-9 and J usage is TRBJ1-2; D is perhaps TRBD1 (6 bases). The CDR3 spans 16 residues. From germline, CDR1 is SEHNR and CDR2 FQNEAQ (reference sequence). The ends were cut back, 4 bases at V and 0 bases at J, with 15 bases in the middle. The CDR3 sequence: CASSSTWGHANYGYTF. The CDR3 DNA is TGTGCCAGCAGCTCCACCTGGGGGCACGCTAACTATGGCTACACCTTC. The full variable domain, completed using reference TRBV7-9 and TRBJ1-2, is DTGVSQNPRHKITKRGQNVTFRCDPISEHNRLYWYRQTLGQGPEFLTYFQNEAQLEKSRLLSDRFSAERPKGSFSTLEIQRTEQGDSAMYLCASSSTWGHANYGYTFGSGTRLTVV.

The V call is TRBV18, the J call TRBJ1-5; D is possibly TRBD1 (6 bases). Trimming pared 3 bases from V and 0 bases from J, leaving 15 bases between. The CDR3 spans 17 residues. Germline CDR1 is KGHSH and CDR2 is LQKENI. The CDR3 DNA sequence: TGTGCCAGCTCACCTATTCTGCAGGGGATTAGCAATCAGCCCCAGCATTTT. This encodes CASSPILQGISNQPQHF.

This chain joins TRBV28 and TRBJ2-3; D remains unclear. Between the trimmed V and J ends, which lost 3 bases and 4 bases, there was a span of 20 bases. This CDR3 is 17 amino acids long. Germline V gene sequence: CDR1 MDHEN, CDR2 SYDVKM. The CDR3 sequence: CASSFPSPPQAADTQYF. CDR3 nucleotides: TGTGCCAGCAGTTTTCCCTCCCCCCCGCAGGCTGCAGATACGCAGTATTTT.